This T cell receptor beta chain was observed in a study of STAT5B mutations in CD4+ large granular lymphocyte leukemia. Notes on the study in general: Roughly a quarter of private leukemic clonotypes occurred rarely in other patients' non-leukemic repertoires.

The V and J ends lost 4 bases and 1 base, in that order; junction bases with no gene match: 7. Germline V gene lookup returns CDR1 SGHVS and CDR2 FQNEAQ. CDR3 size: 16 residues. Generated by immunoSEQ multiplex PCR, the TCRdb table keeps only in-frame clones and is missing some. Of around 34,000 clones in the sample, approximately 85% are singletons; the top ten hold 1% to 1.5%. Regarding this clone: Its matching antigen is unknown.

The chain has TRBV7-8 and TRBJ1-5; TRBD1 agrees at 7 bases. This receptor was identified in a human donor in good health. Sequencing was carried out using CD4+ T cells from blood buffy coats. The CDR3 region is CASSSEGQASNQPQHF. The DNA of the CDR3 is TGTGCCAGCAGCTCAGAAGGACAGGCGAGCAATCAGCCCCAGCATTTT. Full variable domain (remainder filled in from reference TRBV7-8 and TRBJ1-5): GAGVSQSPRYKVAKRGQDVALRCDPISGHVSLFWYQQALGQGPEFLTYFQNEAQLDKSGLPSDRFFAERPEGSVSTLKIQRTQQEDSAVYLCASSSEGQASNQPQHFGDGTRLSIL.